Each of the 17 T cell receptor beta chains below was sequenced from the same sample in a study of T cells in Graves' hyperthyroidism and ophthalmopathy. RNA transcripts yielded amplified TCR beta CDR3 regions. The study used the HTBI primer set for a first-round RT-PCR of the TCR CDR3. TCRdb fed the multiplex PCR reads into MiXCR, producing one record per CDR3 protein. The sample gives around 700,000 distinct CDR3 sequences, 18% of which show up once; approximately 15% is in the top ten. Sample: blood. The receptors were sampled from a woman in her forties or fifties with Graves' hyperthyroidism that later progressed to Graves' ophthalmopathy.

At least ten counts were recorded for this clonotype. The gene calls are TRBV3-1 and TRBJ2-2; D may be TRBD2 (6 bases). V shed 5 bases and J shed 7 bases, with 14 bases lying between them. The germline gives CDR1 LGHDT, CDR2 YNNKEL (reference sequence). CDR3 length equals 14 residues. CDR3 DNA: TGTGCCAGCAGCTCCGGAGGGCACATCGGGGAGCTGTTTTTT. It codes for CASSSGGHIGELFF.

This clonotype was found a few times. V gene TRBV6-1 combines with J gene TRBJ1-5; D unclear. Trimming shortened V by 2 bases and J by 1 base, and 6 bases separated the two germline ends. CDR3 length equals 14 residues. The V gene's germline CDR1 is MNHNS and CDR2 SASEGT. This CDR3 reads CASSEQKSNQPQHF. CDR3 sequence (DNA): TGTGCCAGCAGTGAACAGAAAAGCAATCAGCCCCAGCATTTT.

This clonotype was counted at least ten times. The chain has TRBV6-2 or TRBV6-3 and TRBJ2-7, with a tentative D call TRBD2 (5 bases). The CDR3 is 14 amino acids. Looked up from germline, CDR1 is MNHEY and CDR2 is SVGEGT. Trimming removed 7 bases at V and 1 base at J, with 14 bases between. CDR3 loop: CASTMDPGSYEQYF. Here the CDR3 DNA reads TGTGCCAGCACCATGGACCCGGGGTCCTACGAGCAGTACTTC.

This clonotype was seen repeatedly, ten times or more. This rearrangement joins TRBV7-3 to TRBJ2-1; 8 nucleotides agree with TRBD2. CDR1 and CDR2 from the germline V gene are SGHTA and FQGTGA. Trimming at V came to 1 base and at J to 4 bases, leaving 9 bases not matched to a gene. This CDR3 is 17 amino acids long. In nucleotides, the CDR3 is TGTGCCAGCAGCTTAAATCCCCCGACTAGCGTATACAATGAGCAGTTCTTC. This encodes CASSLNPPTSVYNEQFF.

This clonotype was seen many times. The genes are TRBV5-8 and TRBJ2-2, with TRBD1 as a possible D gene (5 bases). Per germline, CDR1 SGHTS and CDR2 YDEGEE. This CDR3 has 16 residues. Trimming removed 1 base from V and 3 bases from J, with 13 bases in between. CDR3: CASSLSSAGHTGELFF. The CDR3, as DNA: TGTGCCAGCAGCTTGTCATCGGCAGGGCACACCGGGGAGCTGTTTTTT.

This clonotype has a handful of counts. The chain joins TRBV6-2 or TRBV6-3 to TRBJ2-1; perhaps TRBD1 as D (5 bases). The germline V gene has CDR1 MNHEY and CDR2 SVGEGT. This CDR3 comprises 13 residues. V was pared by 6 bases and J by 5 bases, with 11 bases between. As DNA, the CDR3 is TGTGCCAGCAGGCGACAGATAGACAATGAGCAGTTCTTC. Translation gives CASRRQIDNEQFF.

This clonotype was detected many times. The rearrangement uses TRBV28 and TRBJ2-1; D unresolved. V shed 6 bases and J shed 5 bases, with 11 bases lying between them. CDR3 length: 13 amino acids. Looked up from germline, CDR1 is MDHEN and CDR2 is SYDVKM. This chain's CDR3 is CASRIQQHNEQFF. In nucleotides, the CDR3 is TGTGCCAGCAGGATCCAGCAGCACAATGAGCAGTTCTTC.

The chain employs TRBV12-3 or TRBV12-4 and TRBJ1-5; 9 bases line up with TRBD1. The V and J ends lost 8 bases and 3 bases, in that order; junction bases with no gene match: 5. This CDR3 region has 14 residues. CDR3 bases: TGTGCCAGCTCCGGGACAGGGTACAATCAGCCCCAGCATTTT. The encoded protein is CASSGTGYNQPQHF.

A few counts support this clonotype. This chain links TRBV19 with TRBJ2-6; D ambiguous. The length of the CDR3 is 15 residues. Trimming stripped 7 bases from V and 0 bases from J, with 10 bases between. Per germline, CDR1 LNHDA and CDR2 SQIVND (reference sequence). The CDR3 loop is CASTLTGSGANVLTF. DNA of the CDR3: TGTGCCAGTACCCTGACGGGCTCTGGGGCCAACGTCCTGACTTTC.

This clonotype was seen repeatedly, ten times or more. The chain employs TRBV18 and TRBJ1-1; D uncertain. CDR1 and CDR2 from the germline V gene are KGHSH and LQKENI. CDR3 length equals 14 residues. V was clipped by 0 bases and J by 3 bases, with 8 bases between them. The CDR3 region is CASSPPNRDTEAFF. The CDR3 DNA reads as TGTGCCAGCTCACCACCGAACAGAGACACTGAAGCTTTCTTT.

A few counts support this clonotype. The J gene is TRBJ1-6, the V gene TRBV4-1, with D perhaps TRBD1 (6 bases). With 4 bases removed from V and 8 bases from J, the gap between germline ends came to 12 bases. Germline CDR1 and CDR2: MGHRA and YSYEKL. The CDR3 extends over 14 amino acids. The CDR3: CASSPQGRYSPLHF. CDR3 DNA: TGCGCCAGCAGCCCACAGGGCCGGTATTCACCCCTCCACTTT.

The table lists this clonotype with many counts. V gene TRBV5-1 combines with J gene TRBJ1-6; TRBD1 agrees at 7 bases. The CDR3 length is 15 residues. After removal of 3 bases from V and 8 bases from J, the junction contained 8 bases not matched to a gene. Germline loops: CDR1 SGHRS, CDR2 YFSETQ. CDR3 sequence: CASSSREGADSPLHF. The CDR3 nucleotides read TGCGCCAGCAGCTCCCGGGAGGGGGCCGATTCACCCCTCCACTTT.

The chain carries TRBV27 and TRBJ2-3, with 9 bases identical to TRBD1. The CDR3 sequence is 16 residues long. Germline CDR1 MNHEY, CDR2 SMNVEV (reference sequence). V was pared by 4 bases and J by 3 bases, with 8 bases of the junction left unmatched. The CDR3 loop is CASSSQLGQGTDTQYF. CDR3 bases: TGTGCCAGCAGTTCCCAACTGGGACAGGGAACAGATACGCAGTATTTT.

This clonotype was seen a handful of times. The chain carries TRBV4-2 and TRBJ2-1; 8 bases fit TRBD1. The junction had 5 bases not matched to a gene; V was cut back by 4 bases and J by 6 bases. Germline lookup yields CDR1 LGHNA and CDR2 YNFKEQ. The CDR3 length is 14 residues. The CDR3 loop reads CASSLLTGGNEQFF. The CDR3 DNA reads as TGTGCCAGCAGCCTCCTCACAGGGGGCAATGAGCAGTTCTTC.

The chain has TRBV28 and TRBJ1-2, with D unresolved. This CDR3 is built from 16 residues. Germline CDR1 and CDR2: MDHEN and SYDVKM. Trimming pared 3 bases from V and 5 bases from J, leaving 19 bases between. The CDR3 sequence is CASSFPTVDGYYGYTF. In DNA form, the CDR3 reads TGTGCCAGCAGTTTCCCCACGGTAGACGGCTATTATGGCTACACCTTC.

In its sample, this clonotype was seen a few times. The chain links TRBV6-1 to TRBJ1-4; a possible D gene is TRBD1 (5 bases). Germline V lookup: CDR1 MNHNS, CDR2 SASEGT. The length of the CDR3 is 12 residues. V was trimmed by 8 bases and J by 6 bases, leaving 10 bases between them. DNA for the CDR3: TGTGCCAGCGGTACGACAGATGAAAAACTGTTTTTT. This codes for CASGTTDEKLFF.

This clonotype came up many times. The genes are TRBV27 and TRBJ1-1; tentatively, D is TRBD1 (6 bases). The CDR3 totals 14 residues. The V and J ends lost 3 bases and 10 bases respectively, with 18 bases between them. Germline-derived CDR1 and CDR2 are MNHEY and SMNVEV (reference sequence). CDR3 sequence (DNA): TGTGCCAGCAGTTTTCACAGGGCTCCCGGAGGAGCTTTCTTT. Translated, it gives CASSFHRAPGGAFF.